The 5 T cell receptor beta chains reported below all come from one sample, sequenced in a study of blood T cells in healthy people across ages. For the second PCR, which ran for about 7 to 11 cycles, a sample-barcoded 5' primer and a J-beta primer mix were used. TCRdb recomputed calls from the 5' RACE reads with MiXCR, one row per CDR3 protein. The table shows about 640,000 distinct CDR3 sequences, with roughly 50% occurring only once. Sample: blood. Receptor source: a man in his 60s in good health.

This clonotype came up a few times. The chain couples TRBV2 to TRBJ1-2; TRBD1 aligns across 8 bases. CDR1 is SNHLY, CDR2 FYNNEI, per germline. This CDR3 comprises 14 residues. Losses at the gene ends were 3 bases for V and 3 bases for J; bases not matched to a gene: 3. The DNA of the CDR3 is TGTGCCAGCAGTGACAGGGGGCCCCACTATGGCTACACCTTC. It specifies CASSDRGPHYGYTF.

This clonotype has only a few counts. The rearrangement joins TRBV5-6 to TRBJ2-7; tentatively, D is TRBD1 (7 bases). V shed 2 bases and J shed 7 bases, with 19 bases lying between them. The CDR3 is made up of 15 amino acids. CDR1 and CDR2 (germline): SGHDT, YYEEEE. Here the CDR3 reads CASSLQGTGDNEQYF. The CDR3 DNA is TGTGCCAGCAGCTTACAGGGGACGGGGGATAATGAGCAGTACTTC.

The J gene is TRBJ1-2, the V gene TRBV12-3 or TRBV12-4; TRBD1 is a possible D gene (5 bases). V was cut by 5 bases and J by 4 bases, with 14 bases left in between. The CDR3 has 14 amino acids. CDR3 region: CASSVGSGSYGYTF. The DNA of the CDR3 is TGTGCCAGCAGTGTAGGGTCAGGGTCCTATGGCTACACCTTC.

About this clonotype: The missing conserved phenylalanine or tryptophan at the end of this CDR3 makes a read error likely. V usage is TRBV20-1 and J usage is TRBJ1-1, with D perhaps matching TRBD1 (5 bases). CDR3 length: 13 residues. Germline V gene data show CDR1 as DFQATT and CDR2 as SNEGSKA (reference sequence). V shed 6 bases and J shed 1 base, with 12 bases lying between them. The CDR3 region has the DNA TGCAGTGCGGAGGGCAGGGCGAACACTGAAGCTTTCGTT. As protein: CSAEGRANTEAFV.

V gene TRBV4-1 combines with J gene TRBJ2-3; D remains ambiguous. V dropped 3 bases and J dropped 3 bases, with 10 bases sitting between them. Germline CDR1 MGHRA, CDR2 YSYEKL. This CDR3 spans 14 amino acids. Written as DNA, the CDR3 is TGCGCCAGCAGCCACGACGCGTCAACAGATACGCAGTATTTT. Translated: CASSHDASTDTQYF.